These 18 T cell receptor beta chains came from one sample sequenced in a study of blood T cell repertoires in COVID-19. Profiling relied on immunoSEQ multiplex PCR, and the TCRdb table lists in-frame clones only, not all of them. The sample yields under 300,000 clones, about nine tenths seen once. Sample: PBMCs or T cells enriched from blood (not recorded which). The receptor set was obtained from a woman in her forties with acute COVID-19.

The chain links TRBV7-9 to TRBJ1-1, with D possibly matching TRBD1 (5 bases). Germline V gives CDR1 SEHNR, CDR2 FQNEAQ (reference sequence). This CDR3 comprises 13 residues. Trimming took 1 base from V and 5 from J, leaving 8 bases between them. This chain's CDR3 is CASSLGGATEAFF. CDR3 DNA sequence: TGTGCCAGCAGCTTAGGTGGGGCAACTGAAGCTTTCTTT.

The CDR3 DNA follows: TGTGCCAGCTCACCCCGTGACAGGGCGGGCTATGGCTACACCTTC. Its translation: CASSPRDRAGYGYTF. This chain uses TRBV18 with TRBJ1-2; 7 nucleotides agree with TRBD1. The trim removed 3 bases at V and 4 bases at J, leaving 8 bases unmatched. CDR1 KGHSH and CDR2 LQKENI come from the germline V gene. The CDR3 is made up of 15 amino acids.

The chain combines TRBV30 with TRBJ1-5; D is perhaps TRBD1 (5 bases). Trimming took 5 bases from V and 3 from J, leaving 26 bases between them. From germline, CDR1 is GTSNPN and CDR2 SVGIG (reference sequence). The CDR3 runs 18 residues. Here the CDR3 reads CAWGPPQETGMHNQPQHF. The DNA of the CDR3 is TGTGCCTGGGGCCCACCACAGGAGACCGGCATGCACAATCAGCCCCAGCATTTT.

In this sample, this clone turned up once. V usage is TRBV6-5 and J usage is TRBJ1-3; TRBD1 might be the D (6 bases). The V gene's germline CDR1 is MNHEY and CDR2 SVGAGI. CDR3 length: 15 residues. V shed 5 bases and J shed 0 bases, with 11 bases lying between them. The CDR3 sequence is CASSTDRSSGNTIYF. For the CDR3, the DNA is TGTGCCAGCAGTACGGACAGATCCTCTGGAAACACCATATATTTT.

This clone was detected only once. The CDR3 sequence is CASSWDRGREKLFF. Written as DNA, the CDR3 is TGTGCCAGCAGTTGGGACAGGGGGCGGGAAAAACTGTTTTTT. The chain links TRBV7-8 to TRBJ1-4; the match to TRBD1 covers 12 bases. CDR1 SGHVS and CDR2 FQNEAQ come from the germline V gene. V lost 6 bases and J lost 8; bases outside the gene matches: 4. The CDR3 loop spans 14 amino acids.

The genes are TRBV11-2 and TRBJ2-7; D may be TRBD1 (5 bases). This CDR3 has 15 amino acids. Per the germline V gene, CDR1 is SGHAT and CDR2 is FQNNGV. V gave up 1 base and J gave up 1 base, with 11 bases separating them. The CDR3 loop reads CASSLARTFSYEQYF. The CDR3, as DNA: TGTGCCAGCAGCTTAGCCCGGACATTTTCCTACGAGCAGTACTTC.

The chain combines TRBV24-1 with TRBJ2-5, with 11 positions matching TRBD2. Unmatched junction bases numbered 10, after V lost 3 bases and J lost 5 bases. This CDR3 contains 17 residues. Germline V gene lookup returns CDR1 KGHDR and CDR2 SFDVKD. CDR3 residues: CATSDRTSGSPRETQYF. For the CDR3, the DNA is TGTGCCACCAGTGATCGTACTAGCGGGAGCCCCAGGGAGACCCAGTACTTC.

The CDR3 region is CASSLAVGGAYEQYF. The CDR3 DNA sequence: TGTGCCAGCAGCTTAGCGGTGGGGGGAGCCTACGAGCAGTACTTC. The gene calls are TRBV7-8 and TRBJ2-7; weak D call: TRBD2 (6 bases). V lost 0 bases, J lost 2 bases, and 11 bases lay in between. CDR1 SGHVS and CDR2 FQNEAQ come from the germline V gene. There are 15 residues in the CDR3.

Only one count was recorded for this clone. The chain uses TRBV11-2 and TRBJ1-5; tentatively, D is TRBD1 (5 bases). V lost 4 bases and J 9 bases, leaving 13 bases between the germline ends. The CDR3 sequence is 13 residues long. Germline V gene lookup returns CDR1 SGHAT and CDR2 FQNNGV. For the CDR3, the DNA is TGTGCCAGCAGCTCCAGGGTGGATCGGCCCCAGCATTTT. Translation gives CASSSRVDRPQHF.

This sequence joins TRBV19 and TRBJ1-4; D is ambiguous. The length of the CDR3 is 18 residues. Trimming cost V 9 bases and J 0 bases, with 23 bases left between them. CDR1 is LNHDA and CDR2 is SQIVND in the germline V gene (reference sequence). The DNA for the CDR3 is TGTGCCAGCAGTGCCGGAGCATTTCTAGGTGCAACTAATGAAAAACTGTTTTTT. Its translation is CASSAGAFLGATNEKLFF.

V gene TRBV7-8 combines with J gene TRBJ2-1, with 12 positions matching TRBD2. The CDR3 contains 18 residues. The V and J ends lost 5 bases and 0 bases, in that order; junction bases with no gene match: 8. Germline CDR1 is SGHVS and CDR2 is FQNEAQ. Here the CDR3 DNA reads TGTGCCAGCAGCCGAGGGACTAGCGGGCGTAGCTCCTACAATGAGCAGTTCTTC. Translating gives CASSRGTSGRSSYNEQFF. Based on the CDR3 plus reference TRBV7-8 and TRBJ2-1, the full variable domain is GAGVSQSPRYKVAKRGQDVALRCDPISGHVSLFWYQQALGQGPEFLTYFQNEAQLDKSGLPSDRFFAERPEGSVSTLKIQRTQQEDSAVYLCASSRGTSGRSSYNEQFFGPGTRLTVL.

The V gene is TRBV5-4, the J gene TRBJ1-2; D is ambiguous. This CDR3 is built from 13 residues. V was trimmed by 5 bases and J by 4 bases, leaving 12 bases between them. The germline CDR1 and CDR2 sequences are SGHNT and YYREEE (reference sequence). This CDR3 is CASRPEFSYGYTF. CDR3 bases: TGTGCCAGCAGGCCGGAGTTCAGCTATGGCTACACCTTC.

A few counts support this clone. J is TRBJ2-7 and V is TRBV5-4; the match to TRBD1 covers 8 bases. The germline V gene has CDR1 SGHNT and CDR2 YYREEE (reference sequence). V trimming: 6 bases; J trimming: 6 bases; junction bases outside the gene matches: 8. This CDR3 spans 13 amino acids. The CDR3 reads CASTPQGAGEQYF. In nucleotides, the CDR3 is TGTGCCAGCACGCCCCAGGGGGCTGGCGAGCAGTACTTC.

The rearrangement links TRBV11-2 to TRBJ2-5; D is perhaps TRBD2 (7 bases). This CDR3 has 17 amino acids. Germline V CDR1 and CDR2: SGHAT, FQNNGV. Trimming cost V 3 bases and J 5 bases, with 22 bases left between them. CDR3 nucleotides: TGTGCCAGCAGCTTGCGCGTGTCGGGGGGCCGCCTGGAGACCCAGTACTTC. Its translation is CASSLRVSGGRLETQYF.

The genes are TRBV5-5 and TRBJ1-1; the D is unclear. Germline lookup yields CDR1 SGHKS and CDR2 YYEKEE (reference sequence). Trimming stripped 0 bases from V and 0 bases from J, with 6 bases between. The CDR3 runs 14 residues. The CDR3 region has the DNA TGTGCCAGCAGCTTGGCCGAGCTGAACACTGAAGCTTTCTTT. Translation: CASSLAELNTEAFF.

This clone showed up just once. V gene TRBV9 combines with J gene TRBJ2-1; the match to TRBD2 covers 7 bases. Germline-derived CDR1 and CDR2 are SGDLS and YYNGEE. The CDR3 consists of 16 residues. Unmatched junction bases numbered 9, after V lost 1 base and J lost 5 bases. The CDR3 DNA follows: TGTGCCAGCAGCGTACGCCCCGCTGGGAGGGACAATGAGCAGTTCTTC. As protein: CASSVRPAGRDNEQFF.

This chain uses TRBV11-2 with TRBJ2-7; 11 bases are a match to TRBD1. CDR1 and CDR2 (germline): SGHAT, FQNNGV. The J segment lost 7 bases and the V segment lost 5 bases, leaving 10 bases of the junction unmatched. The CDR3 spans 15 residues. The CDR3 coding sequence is TGTGCCAGCAGCGACCGGGACAGGGGGGATCGGGAGCAGTACTTC. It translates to CASSDRDRGDREQYF.

The chain's CDR3 is CASSLDGQGSGYTF. The CDR3 DNA reads TGTGCCAGCAGCTTAGATGGACAGGGCTCTGGCTACACCTTC. This rearrangement joins TRBV11-2 to TRBJ1-2; TRBD1 matches at 8 bases. Germline CDR1 reads SGHAT; CDR2 reads FQNNGV. Germline trimming cut 0 bases from V and 7 bases from J; bases unmatched to any gene: 4. The CDR3 sequence is 14 residues long.